The following is a TCR beta chain sequence with its context. This clone was counted between two and nine times. Base quality data are lacking; no much larger clone is found one base away. The library relied on the immunoSEQ multiplex PCR assay. In most patients, genomic DNA was isolated using the Qiagen DNeasy Blood and Tissue Kit and sent frozen to Adaptive Biotechnologies for TCR sequencing. For most patients, genomic DNA was subjected to high-throughput TCR-beta CDR3 sequencing by Adaptive Biotechnologies. The original pipeline was this. TCR sequencing data were retrieved from Adaptive's ImmunoSEQ software for some 17 patients, whereas a few other patients were processed with MiXCR and VDJtools. To correct CD4 versus CD8 sorting errors, sequences present in both subsets at a frequency ratio below 5:1 were removed. CDR3 nucleotide sequences shared by donor and recipient were removed because the origin of these sequences could not be assigned. At least 2-fold expansion over unstimulated cells and a minimum CFSE-low frequency of 0.002% (template counts) or 0.001% (read counts) were required for clones to be classified as alloreactive. Mappable clones were those detected in sequenced pre-transplant spleen, lymph node, or MLR CFSE-low populations of the donor or recipient. Cumulative frequency of alloreactive clones was calculated as a percentage of all sequences weighted by copy number. In TCRdb, the immuneACCESS table is reduced to in-frame sequences with V and J assigned. These tables do not hold every clone; where another copy was compared, an unresolved V gene accounts for under half, and the others remain unexplained. That table is the source of V, J and clone size, and D and trimming were worked out from the DNA. The sample has 20,000 to 25,000 clones on record, about 48% of them singletons. Jointly, the top ten make up 1.3% to 1.5% of the sample.

The intended sense of this specimen's time point label: cells obtained before transplantation from donor or recipient. In mixed lymphocyte reactions, some 200,000 CFSE-labeled pre-transplant responders were plated with some 200,000 irradiated violet-dye-labeled stimulators and cultured for 5 to 6 days. Proliferating CD3+CD4+CFSE-low and CD3+CD8+CFSE-low responder cells were FACS-sorted on a BD Influx sorter after the mixed lymphocyte reaction. The data originate from a study of graft-versus-host responses after intestinal transplantation (TCRdb year 2021). Regarding the complete study: Multivisceral, liver-intestinal, or isolated intestinal transplants were received by the recipients. Every recipient was given anti-thymocyte globulin induction, then maintenance tacrolimus and steroids for approximately 3 years. The cohort enrolled about two dozen intestinal transplant recipients, one of whom was a retransplant, and a few patients without pretransplant specimens were excluded. To identify alloreactive clones, pre-transplant mixed lymphocyte reaction products were sequenced and compared with unstimulated pre-transplant donor and recipient T cells. Bulk TCR-beta CDR3 sequencing was used to track graft-versus-host and host-versus-graft alloreactive T cell clones in the graft, circulation and bone marrow after intestinal transplantation. A peak of at least 4% donor T cells among recipient peripheral blood mononuclear cells was the definition used for donor T cell macrochimerism. Instead of going to the commercial service, samples from a few later patients were sequenced in-house on an Illumina MiSeq and processed with MiXCR. Here is what the overall study found, with its caveats: Peak levels of circulating GvH clones were associated with declines in HvG clones early after transplant. The conclusions were limited by the relatively low number and heterogeneity of the intestinal transplant patients. Patients with donor T cell macrochimerism had high GvH to HvG T cell clonal ratios in their allografts. GvH clones were detected in recipient bone marrow, and some appeared earlier in ileal mucosa or blood, consistent with an intestinal mucosal origin.

Trimming removed 4 bases from V and 4 bases from J; the gene matches leave 4 bases unexplained. Inclusive of the bounding cysteine and phenylalanine, the CDR3 is 13 residues long. The DNA shown is the 39-base CDR3, in frame from base 1. CDR1 is given as SGHNT and CDR2 as YYREEE, both from the germline V gene (reference sequence). The chain is made from TRBV5-4 and TRBJ1-2; 7 junctional bases match TRBD1. Material: alloreactive CD8+ T cells from a mixed lymphocyte reaction culture, obtained before transplantation. Sample cell subset or site, as interpreted from the label and publication: CFSE-low proliferating T cells sorted from roughly 6-day pre-transplant mixed lymphocyte reaction (GvH or HvG direction). This receptor was identified in a human patient who was an organ donor for intestinal transplantation. At the DNA level, the sequence is TGTGCCAGCAGCCCAACAGGGGTCTATGGCTACACCTTC. It encodes CASSPTGVYGYTF.